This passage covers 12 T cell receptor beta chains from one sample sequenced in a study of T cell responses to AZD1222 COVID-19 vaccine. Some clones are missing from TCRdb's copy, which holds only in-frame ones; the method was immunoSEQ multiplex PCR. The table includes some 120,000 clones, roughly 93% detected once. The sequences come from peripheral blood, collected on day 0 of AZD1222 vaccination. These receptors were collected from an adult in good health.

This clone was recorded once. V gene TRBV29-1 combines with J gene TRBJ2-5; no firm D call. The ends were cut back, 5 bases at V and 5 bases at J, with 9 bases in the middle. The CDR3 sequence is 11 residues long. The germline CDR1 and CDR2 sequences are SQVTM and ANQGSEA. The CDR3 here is CSVSFRETQYF. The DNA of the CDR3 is TGCAGCGTTAGCTTCAGGGAGACCCAGTACTTC.

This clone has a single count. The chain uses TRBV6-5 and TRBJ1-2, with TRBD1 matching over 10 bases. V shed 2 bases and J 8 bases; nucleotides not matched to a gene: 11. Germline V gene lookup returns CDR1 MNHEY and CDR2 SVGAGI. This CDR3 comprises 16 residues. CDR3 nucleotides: TGTGCCAGCAGTTACGGGACAGGGGACCCGGTTAACGGCTACACCTTC. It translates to CASSYGTGDPVNGYTF.

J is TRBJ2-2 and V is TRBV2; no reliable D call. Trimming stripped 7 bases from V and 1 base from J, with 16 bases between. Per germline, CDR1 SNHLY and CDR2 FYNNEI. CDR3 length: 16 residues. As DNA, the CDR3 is TGTGCCAGCACCCCAGGTCGACTCCTGAACACCGGGGAGCTGTTTTTT. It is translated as CASTPGRLLNTGELFF.

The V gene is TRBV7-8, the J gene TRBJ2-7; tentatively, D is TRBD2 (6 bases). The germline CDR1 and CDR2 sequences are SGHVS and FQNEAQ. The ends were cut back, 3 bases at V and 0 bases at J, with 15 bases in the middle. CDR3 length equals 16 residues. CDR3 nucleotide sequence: TGTGCCAGCAGCTTTATGATCGGGAGTGGCTCCTACGAGCAGTACTTC. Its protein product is CASSFMIGSGSYEQYF.

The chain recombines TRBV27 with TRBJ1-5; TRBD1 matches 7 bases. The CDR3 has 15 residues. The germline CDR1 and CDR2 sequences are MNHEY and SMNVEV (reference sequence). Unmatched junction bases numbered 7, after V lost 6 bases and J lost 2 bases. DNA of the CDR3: TGTGCCAGCAGAAGACAGGGTGGGGGCAATCAGCCCCAGCATTTT. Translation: CASRRQGGGNQPQHF.

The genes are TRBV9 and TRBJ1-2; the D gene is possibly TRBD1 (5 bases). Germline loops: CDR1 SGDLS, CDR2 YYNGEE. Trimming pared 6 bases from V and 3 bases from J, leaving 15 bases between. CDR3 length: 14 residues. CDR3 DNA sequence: TGTGCCAGCAACCCCGGGGGGGGACACTATGGCTACACCTTC. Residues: CASNPGGGHYGYTF.

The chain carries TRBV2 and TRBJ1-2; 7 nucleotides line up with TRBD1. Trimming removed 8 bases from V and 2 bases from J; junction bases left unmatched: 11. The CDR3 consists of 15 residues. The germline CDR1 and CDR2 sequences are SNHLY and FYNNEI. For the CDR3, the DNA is TGTGCCAGCGGGGACCTAACAGGGGAGAACTATGGCTACACCTTC. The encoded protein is CASGDLTGENYGYTF.

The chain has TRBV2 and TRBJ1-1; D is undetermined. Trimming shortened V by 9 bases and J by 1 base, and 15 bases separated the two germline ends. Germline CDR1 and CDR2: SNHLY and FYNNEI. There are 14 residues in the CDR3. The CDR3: CASVRRGENTEAFF. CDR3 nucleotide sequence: TGTGCCAGTGTTAGGCGTGGGGAGAACACTGAAGCTTTCTTT.

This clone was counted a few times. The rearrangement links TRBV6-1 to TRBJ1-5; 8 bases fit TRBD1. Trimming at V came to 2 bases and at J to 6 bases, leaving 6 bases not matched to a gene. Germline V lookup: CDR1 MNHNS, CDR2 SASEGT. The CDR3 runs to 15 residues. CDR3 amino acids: CASSEQTGVGQPQHF. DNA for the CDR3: TGTGCCAGCAGTGAACAGACAGGGGTAGGTCAGCCCCAGCATTTT.

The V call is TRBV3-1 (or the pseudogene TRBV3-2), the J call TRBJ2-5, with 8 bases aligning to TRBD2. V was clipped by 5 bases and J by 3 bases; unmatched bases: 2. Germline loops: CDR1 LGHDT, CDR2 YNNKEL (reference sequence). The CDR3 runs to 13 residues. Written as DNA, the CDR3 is TGTGCCAGCAGCTACGGGGGGGAAGAGACCCAGTACTTC. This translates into CASSYGGEETQYF.

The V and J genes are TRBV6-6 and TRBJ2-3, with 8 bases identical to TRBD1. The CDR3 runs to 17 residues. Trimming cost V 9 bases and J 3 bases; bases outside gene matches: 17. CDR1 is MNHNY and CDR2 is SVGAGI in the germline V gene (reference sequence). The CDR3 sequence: CASSRRTGQGQTDTQYF. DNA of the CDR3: TGTGCCAGTAGCCGACGAACAGGACAGGGCCAAACAGATACGCAGTATTTT.

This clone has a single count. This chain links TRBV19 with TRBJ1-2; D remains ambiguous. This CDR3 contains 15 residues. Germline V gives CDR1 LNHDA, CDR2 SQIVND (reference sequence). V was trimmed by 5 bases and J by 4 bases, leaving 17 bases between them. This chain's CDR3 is CASSLKGGTSYGYTF. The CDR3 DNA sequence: TGTGCCAGTAGTCTTAAGGGCGGAACGAGCTATGGCTACACCTTC.